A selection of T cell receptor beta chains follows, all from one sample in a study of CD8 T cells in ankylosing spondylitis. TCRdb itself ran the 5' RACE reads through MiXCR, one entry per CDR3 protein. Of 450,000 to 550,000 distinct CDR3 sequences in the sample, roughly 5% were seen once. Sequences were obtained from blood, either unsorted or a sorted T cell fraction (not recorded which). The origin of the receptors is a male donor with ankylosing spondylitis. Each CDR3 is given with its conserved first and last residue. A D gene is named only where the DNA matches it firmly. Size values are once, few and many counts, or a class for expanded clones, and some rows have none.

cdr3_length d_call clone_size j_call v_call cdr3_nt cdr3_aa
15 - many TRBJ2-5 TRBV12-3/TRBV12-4 TGTGCCAGCAGTGCTCAGGGGTTTGGCCGAGAGACCCAGTACTTC CASSAQGFGRETQYF
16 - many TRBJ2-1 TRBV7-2 TGTGCCAGCAGCTTACGTCAGGGTATGGGAAGGGTTGAGCAGTTCTTC CASSLRQGMGRVEQFF
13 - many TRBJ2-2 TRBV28 TGTGCCAGCAACCGACGGTACACCGGGGAGCTGTTTTTT CASNRRYTGELFF
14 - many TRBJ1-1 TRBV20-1 TGCAGTGCTGCCCGGGTTCTGATGAACACTGAAGCTTTCTTT CSAARVLMNTEAFF
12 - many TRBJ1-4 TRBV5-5 TGTGCCAGCAGCCCGATCAGTGAAAAACTGTTTTTT CASSPISEKLFF
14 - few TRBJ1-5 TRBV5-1 TGCGCCAGCAGCCGGGGAGGGAGCGGACAGCCCCAGCATTTT CASSRGGSGQPQHF
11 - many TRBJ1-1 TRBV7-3 TGTGCCAGCAGGTCGGCAGGGGAAGCTTTCTTT CASRSAGEAFF
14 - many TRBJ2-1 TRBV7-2 TGTGCCAGCAGCAGCCGGGACTCGAGGGGTGAGCAGTTCTTC CASSSRDSRGEQFF
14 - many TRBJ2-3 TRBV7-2 TGTGCCAGCAGCTTAGGGTGGCGGTCAGATACGCAGTATTTT CASSLGWRSDTQYF
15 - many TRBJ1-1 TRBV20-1 TGCAGTGCGCCCGACTCTAGGACAGCTAACACTGAAGCTTTCTTT CSAPDSRTANTEAFF
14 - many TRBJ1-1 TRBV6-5 TGTGCCAGCAGTTACTCTCCTAGGGGTACTGAAGCTTTCTTT CASSYSPRGTEAFF
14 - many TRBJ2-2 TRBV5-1 TGCGCCAGCAGCTTGGGTGGACTCACCGGGGAGCTGTTTTTT CASSLGGLTGELFF
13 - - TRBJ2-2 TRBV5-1 TGCGCCAGCAAGGGTCTGGGCATCGGGGAGCTGTTTTTT CASKGLGIGELFF
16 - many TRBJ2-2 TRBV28 TGTGCCAGCACCCCCTTAGGGGGGGGTAACACCGGGGAGCTGTTTTTT CASTPLGGGNTGELFF
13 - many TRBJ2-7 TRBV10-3 TGTGCCATCAGTGAGTCCGGCGACTACGAGCAGTACTTC CAISESGDYEQYF
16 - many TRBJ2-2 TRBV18 TGTGCCAGCTCAGACGAGGCGGGACTTAACACCGGGGAGCTGTTTTTT CASSDEAGLNTGELFF
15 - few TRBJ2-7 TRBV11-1 TGTGCCAGCAGCCACCGGACAGGGAGGGGCTACGAGCAGTACTTC CASSHRTGRGYEQYF
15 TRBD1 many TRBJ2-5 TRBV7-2 TGTGCCAGCAGCCAAAACAGGGGCGCAGGAGAGACCCAGTACTTC CASSQNRGAGETQYF
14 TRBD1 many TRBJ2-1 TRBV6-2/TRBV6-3 TGTGCCAGCAGTTCCGGGACAGATAACAATGAGCAGTTCTTC CASSSGTDNNEQFF
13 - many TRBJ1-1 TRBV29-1 TGCAGCGTTGAAGGGTCATACAACACTGAAGCTTTCTTT CSVEGSYNTEAFF
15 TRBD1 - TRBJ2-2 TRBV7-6 TGTGCCAGCAGCTTAGCGGGGACAGGGTCCGGGGAGCTGTTTTTT CASSLAGTGSGELFF
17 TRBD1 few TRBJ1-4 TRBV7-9 TGTGCCAGCAGCTTACCTGAAGGGGGCCCAACTAATGAAAAACTGTTTTTT CASSLPEGGPTNEKLFF
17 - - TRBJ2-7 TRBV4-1 TGCGCCAGCAGCCAAGATCGCGGTTGGGGTGAATCCTACGAGCAGTACTTC CASSQDRGWGESYEQYF
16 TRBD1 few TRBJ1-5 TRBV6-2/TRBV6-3 TGTGCCAGCAGTTACCAAATGGGACAGGGGAGACAGCCCCAGCATTTT CASSYQMGQGRQPQHF